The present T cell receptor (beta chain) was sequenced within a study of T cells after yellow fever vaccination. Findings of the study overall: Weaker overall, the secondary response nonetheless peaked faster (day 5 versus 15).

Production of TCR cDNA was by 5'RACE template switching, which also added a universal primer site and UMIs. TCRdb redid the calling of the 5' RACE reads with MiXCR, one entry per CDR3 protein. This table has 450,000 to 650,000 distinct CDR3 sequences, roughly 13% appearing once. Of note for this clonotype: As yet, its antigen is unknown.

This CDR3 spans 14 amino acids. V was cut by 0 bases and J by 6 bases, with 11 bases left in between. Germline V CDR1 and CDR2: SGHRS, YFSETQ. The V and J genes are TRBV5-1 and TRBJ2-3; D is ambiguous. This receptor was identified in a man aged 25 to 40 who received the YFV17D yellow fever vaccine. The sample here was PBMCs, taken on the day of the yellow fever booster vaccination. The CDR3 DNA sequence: TGCGCCAGCAGCTTGGACCTAACGACCGATACGCAGTATTTT. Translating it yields CASSLDLTTDTQYF.